This TCR beta chain was identified during a study of T cells after yellow fever vaccination. TCRdb redid the calling of the 5' RACE reads with MiXCR, one entry per CDR3 protein. Seen here are 250,000 to 300,000 distinct CDR3 sequences, roughly 5% observed once, and the top ten hold under 3.5%. This CDR3 comprises 13 residues. Looked up from germline, CDR1 is LGHDT and CDR2 is YNNKEL (reference sequence). Deletions cut 7 bases from V and 3 bases from J, with 13 bases between. The chain combines TRBV3-1 with TRBJ2-7; no definite D call. The sequenced sample was CD4+ T cells sorted from PBMCs, obtained on the day of the yellow fever booster vaccination. This sequence originates from a man younger than 30 who received the YFV17D yellow fever vaccine. The CDR3 reads CASTAGRFYEQYF. The CDR3 nucleotides are TGTGCCAGCACCGCTGGGCGCTTCTACGAGCAGTACTTC.